A selection of T cell receptor beta chains follows, all from one sample in a study of naive and memory T cell subsets. TCRdb analysed the UMI-ligation and nested PCR reads with MiXCR anew, one entry per CDR3 protein. Among under 150,000 distinct CDR3 sequences, roughly a fifth were seen once, and the ten largest hold around 0.63%. The sample consisted of naive CD8+ T cells from blood. The receptors derive from a human donor in good health. Both conserved end residues are part of each CDR3. The D gene is left open where the match is weak. Some rows have no size entry. The others give once, few or many, or a class for an expanded clone.

V	J	size	D	length	CDR3	DNA
TRBV7-9	TRBJ2-1	-	TRBD2	16	CASSPGGTSGYNEQFF	TGTGCCAGCAGTCCGGGCGGGACTAGCGGTTACAATGAGCAGTTCTTC
TRBV27	TRBJ2-2	few	-	14	CASSGHPNTGELFF	TGTGCCAGCAGTGGACACCCGAACACCGGGGAGCTGTTTTTT
TRBV7-9	TRBJ1-2	-	-	14	CASSHDSGNYGYTF	TGTGCCAGCAGCCACGACAGCGGAAACTATGGCTACACCTTC
TRBV27	TRBJ1-6	few	-	12	CASSQVNSPLHF	TGTGCCAGCAGCCAGGTCAATTCACCCCTCCACTTT
TRBV27	TRBJ1-5	few	TRBD1	14	CASSLTGAGQPQHF	TGTGCCAGCAGTCTCACAGGGGCTGGACAGCCCCAGCATTTT
TRBV15	TRBJ1-4	few	-	10	CATGGEKLFF	TGTGCCACCGGGGGCGAAAAACTGTTTTTT
TRBV12-3/TRBV12-4	TRBJ2-1	-	TRBD2	17	CASSPISGTSGIGEQFF	TGTGCCAGCAGCCCTATTAGTGGGACTAGCGGGATCGGTGAGCAGTTCTTC
TRBV6-6	TRBJ2-1	-	-	14	CASSGAGAYNEQFF	TGTGCCAGCAGTGGGGCAGGAGCTTACAATGAGCAGTTCTTC
TRBV5-6	TRBJ2-1	few	-	12	CASSFVWDEQFF	TGTGCCAGCAGCTTTGTGTGGGATGAGCAGTTCTTC
TRBV2	TRBJ1-1	few	-	12	CASSEGYTEAFF	TGTGCCAGCAGTGAAGGGTACACTGAAGCTTTCTTT
TRBV6-5	TRBJ1-2	-	-	13	CASSLRAIDGYTF	TGTGCCAGCAGCCTCCGGGCAATCGATGGCTACACCTTC
TRBV3-1	TRBJ1-2	-	-	16	CASSQEWTDRNYGYTF	TGTGCCAGCAGCCAAGAATGGACGGACAGAAACTATGGCTACACCTTC
TRBV7-8	TRBJ2-3	-	-	18	CASSLVRTPQTDTDTQYF	TGTGCCAGCAGCTTAGTAAGGACACCCCAAACAGACACAGATACGCAGTATTTT
TRBV6-2/TRBV6-3	TRBJ1-2	few	-	11	CASSYPDLYTF	TGTGCCAGCAGTTACCCGGATCTCTACACCTTC
TRBV10-3	TRBJ2-3	once	-	13	CAISESIGDTQYF	TGTGCCATCAGTGAGTCGATAGGAGATACGCAGTATTTT
TRBV7-6	TRBJ2-1	-	-	15	CASSLGPAAHNEQFF	TGTGCCAGCAGCTTAGGACCAGCCGCGCACAATGAGCAGTTCTTC
TRBV29-1	TRBJ2-1	few	TRBD2	15	CSVEERGLAGAEQFF	TGCAGCGTTGAAGAGAGGGGACTAGCGGGAGCTGAGCAGTTCTTC
TRBV24-1	TRBJ2-5	few	TRBD2	15	CATSDHNLAEETQYF	TGTGCCACCAGTGACCACAATCTAGCGGAAGAGACCCAGTACTTC
TRBV11-3	TRBJ2-7	few	TRBD1	18	CASSLDRALGRGLYEQYF	TGTGCCAGCAGCTTAGATAGGGCCCTCGGAAGGGGGCTCTACGAGCAGTACTTC
TRBV6-5	TRBJ2-1	-	-	15	CASSYSTGGHNEQFF	TGTGCCAGCAGTTACTCGACAGGCGGGCACAATGAGCAGTTCTTC
TRBV28	TRBJ2-3	few	TRBD1	14	CASSSGGVTERQYF	TGTGCCAGCAGCTCAGGGGGCGTGACAGAACGGCAGTATTTT
TRBV20-1	TRBJ2-5	-	-	18	CSAREPLRTPILQETQYF	TGCAGTGCTAGAGAGCCCCTCCGGACACCAATTCTTCAAGAGACCCAGTACTTC
TRBV27	TRBJ2-7	few	TRBD1	15	CASSPQGIFSYEQYF	TGTGCCAGCAGTCCACAGGGGATCTTCTCCTACGAGCAGTACTTC
TRBV12-3/TRBV12-4	TRBJ2-4	few	-	17	CASSLAFRSVAKNIQYF	TGTGCCAGCAGTTTAGCGTTTCGTTCCGTAGCCAAAAACATTCAGTACTTC
TRBV29-1	TRBJ1-2	few	-	14	CSVEDPGGYYGYTF	TGCAGCGTTGAAGATCCCGGCGGATACTATGGCTACACCTTC
TRBV9	TRBJ2-2	few	TRBD1	15	CASSDSGGESGELFF	TGTGCCAGCAGCGATTCAGGGGGTGAGAGCGGGGAGCTGTTTTTT